This section outlines one TCR beta chain sequence together with its context. The sample holds other DNA sequences that translate to the same CDR3. The entry originates in a study of blood T cell repertoires in COVID-19. Study details: From the United States, Italy and Spain came samples of acute and convalescent COVID-19.

V lost 5 bases and J lost 1; bases outside the gene matches: 4. CDR1 is MDHEN and CDR2 is SYDVKM in the germline V gene. The CDR3 is 14 amino acids. Per the original data handling: Estimated nucleated cell counts came from reference gene primer amplification. Sequencing was performed with immunoSEQ multiplex PCR; in TCRdb, only in-frame clones are kept and a portion is missing. V and J calls and clone size come straight from that table; D and trimming were deduced from the DNA. In the table there are 300,000 to 400,000 clones, over 75% of which are singletons. The chain carries TRBV28 and TRBJ2-5; 7 bases are a match to TRBD1. This TCR was recovered from a man in his fifties with active or convalescent COVID-19. The sample consisted of peripheral blood. The CDR3 DNA reads as TGTGCCAGCAGTCTGGGACAGCTCCAAGAGACCCAGTACTTC. Residues: CASSLGQLQETQYF.